A selection of T cell receptor beta chains follows, all from one sample in a study of blood T cell repertoires in COVID-19. The method was immunoSEQ multiplex PCR; TCRdb's version includes in-frame clones alone and lacks a portion of them. The sample contains approximately 300,000 clones, 80% to 90% of which appear only once. Input material: peripheral blood. These receptors all come from a woman aged 45 to 65 with acute or convalescent COVID-19. Each CDR3 is given with its conserved first and last residue. The D gene is left open where the match is weak. Clone sizes are given selectively: once, few, many, or a class where the clone is expanded.

size,J,D,V,CDR3,DNA
once,TRBJ1-2,TRBD1,TRBV6-5,CASRHDGQAGYTF,TGTGCCAGCAGACACGACGGACAGGCCGGCTACACCTTC
once,TRBJ1-2,TRBD1,TRBV18,CASSPPGTGTTNYGYTF,TGTGCCAGCTCACCACCAGGGACAGGGACAACTAACTATGGCTACACCTTC
NA,TRBJ1-3,NA,TRBV5-1,CASSPTTGFSGNTIYF,TGCGCCAGCAGCCCGACGACAGGCTTCTCTGGAAACACCATATATTTT
NA,TRBJ2-1,NA,TRBV11-3,CASSKGQINEQFF,TGTGCCAGCAGCAAGGGACAAATCAATGAGCAGTTCTTC
NA,TRBJ2-5,NA,TRBV6-5,CASSIRRQGEETQYF,TGTGCCAGCAGCATACGGCGGCAGGGCGAAGAGACCCAGTACTTC
NA,TRBJ2-1,TRBD1,TRBV27,CASREDRGPVFF,TGTGCCAGCAGAGAGGACAGGGGGCCGGTCTTCTTC
few,TRBJ1-1,NA,TRBV19,CASSILRTGNTEAFF,TGTGCCAGTAGTATCTTGAGGACGGGAAACACTGAAGCTTTCTTT
NA,TRBJ1-2,NA,TRBV7-2,CASRQSLGYTF,TGTGCCAGCAGACAGAGCTTAGGCTACACCTTC
NA,TRBJ1-1,NA,TRBV11-1,CASSLPDQGAEAFF,TGTGCCAGCAGCTTACCCGACCAAGGGGCTGAAGCTTTCTTT
NA,TRBJ1-2,NA,TRBV10-2,CASSEQVWAMGYTF,TGCGCCAGCAGTGAACAGGTGTGGGCGATGGGCTACACCTTC
NA,TRBJ2-1,NA,TRBV7-8,CASSLGGSYNEQFF,TGTGCCAGCAGCCTTGGGGGGTCCTACAATGAGCAGTTCTTC
NA,TRBJ2-7,TRBD1,TRBV6-2/TRBV6-3,CASSYHRGHGSYEQYF,TGTGCCAGCAGTTACCACAGGGGACATGGCTCCTACGAGCAGTACTTC
NA,TRBJ2-2,NA,TRBV7-7,CASSPGTNTGELFF,TGTGCCAGCAGCCCCGGGACAAACACCGGGGAGCTGTTTTTT
NA,TRBJ1-1,NA,TRBV6-1,CASSEARWTVNTEAFF,TGTGCCAGCAGTGAAGCCAGGTGGACAGTGAACACTGAAGCTTTCTTT
NA,TRBJ1-4,NA,TRBV19,CASSIRSDRLNEKLFF,TGTGCCAGTAGTATACGGTCGGACAGACTTAATGAAAAACTGTTTTTT
NA,TRBJ1-4,NA,TRBV5-1,CASSLASGRGNEKLFF,TGCGCCAGCAGCTTGGCCTCCGGGAGGGGGAATGAAAAACTGTTTTTT
NA,TRBJ2-1,NA,TRBV24-1,CATSDSLYNEQFF,TGTGCCACCAGTGATTCCTTATACAATGAGCAGTTCTTC
NA,TRBJ1-2,NA,TRBV5-8,CASSLAGRATILYYGYTF,TGTGCCAGCAGCTTGGCAGGCAGGGCAACCATTCTTTACTATGGCTACACCTTC